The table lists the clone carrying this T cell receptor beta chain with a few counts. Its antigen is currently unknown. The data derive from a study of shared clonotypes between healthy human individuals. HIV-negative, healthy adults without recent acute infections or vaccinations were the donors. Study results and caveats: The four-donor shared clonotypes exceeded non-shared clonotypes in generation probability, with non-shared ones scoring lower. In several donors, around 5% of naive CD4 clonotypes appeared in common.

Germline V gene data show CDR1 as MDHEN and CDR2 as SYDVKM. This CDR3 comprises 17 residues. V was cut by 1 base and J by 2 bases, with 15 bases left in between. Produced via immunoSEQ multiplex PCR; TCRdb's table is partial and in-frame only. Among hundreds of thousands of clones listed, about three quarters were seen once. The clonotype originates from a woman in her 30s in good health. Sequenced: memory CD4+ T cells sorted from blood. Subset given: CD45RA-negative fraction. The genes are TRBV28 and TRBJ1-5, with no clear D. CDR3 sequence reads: CASSLFSESRGNQPQHF. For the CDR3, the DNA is TGTGCCAGCAGTTTATTTAGTGAGAGCAGAGGCAATCAGCCCCAGCATTTT.